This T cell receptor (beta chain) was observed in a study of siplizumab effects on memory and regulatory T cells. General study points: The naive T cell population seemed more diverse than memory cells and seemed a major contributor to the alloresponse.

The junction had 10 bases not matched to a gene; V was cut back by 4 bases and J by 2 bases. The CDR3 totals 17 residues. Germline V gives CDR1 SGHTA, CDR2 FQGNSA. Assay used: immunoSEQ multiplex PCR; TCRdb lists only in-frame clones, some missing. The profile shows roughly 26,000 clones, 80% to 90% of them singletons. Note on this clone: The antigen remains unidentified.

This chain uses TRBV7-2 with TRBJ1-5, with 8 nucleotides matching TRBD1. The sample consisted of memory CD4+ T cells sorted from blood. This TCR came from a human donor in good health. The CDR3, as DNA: TGTGCCAGCAGCTCGATACAGGGGGGGTTCGGCAATCAGCCCCAGCATTTT. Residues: CASSSIQGGFGNQPQHF.